This T cell receptor (beta chain) was profiled in a study of blood T cell repertoires in COVID-19. About the study: The samples span acute and convalescent COVID-19 from the United States, Italy and Spain. PBMCs, B-cell-depleted T cells, or T cells were the source of the cDNA or gDNA that made up the material.

Original methodology: Scientists estimated how many nucleated cells there were by amplifying reference gene primers. Produced via immunoSEQ multiplex PCR; TCRdb's table is partial and in-frame only. The DNA was the basis for D and trimming; V, J and clone size are from that table. Altogether some 90,000 clones are present, roughly 70% being singletons, with the ten largest covering 20% to 25%. Material: peripheral blood. The receptor was derived from a woman aged 60-70 years in a cohort sampled during active or convalescent COVID-19.

CDR3 loop: CATSDKNTGTGVITDTQYF. As DNA, the CDR3 is TGTGCCACCAGTGATAAGAATACCGGGACAGGAGTAATTACAGATACGCAGTATTTT. The genes are TRBV24-1 and TRBJ2-3, with TRBD1 matching 8 bases. Trimming at V came to 3 bases and at J to 3 bases, leaving 16 bases not matched to a gene. Germline-derived CDR1 and CDR2 are KGHDR and SFDVKD. The CDR3 totals 19 residues.